This T cell receptor (beta chain) derives from a study of cytomegalovirus exposure and HLA in healthy donors. Primers: 60 Vbeta forward and 13 Jbeta reverse. Clones were read by immunoSEQ multiplex PCR, and TCRdb kept only the in-frame ones, dropping some. The profile covers under 150,000 clones, with 70% to 80% appearing a single time and approximately 1.8% taken by the ten largest. Likely unrecorded immune exposures existed in these nominally healthy donors. In this sample, this clone turned up a few times. J lost 4 bases, V lost 4 bases, and 10 bases had no gene match. Germline values: CDR1 MNHNS, CDR2 SASEGT. The CDR3 length is 17 residues.

The gene calls are TRBV6-1 and TRBJ1-4; 9 bases agree with TRBD1. The source is a female donor in good health and CMV-seropositive. Sequenced input: PBMCs. The CDR3: CASSAGQGFPNNEKLFF. The CDR3 DNA is TGTGCCAGCAGTGCGGGACAGGGTTTCCCTAATAATGAAAAACTGTTTTTT.